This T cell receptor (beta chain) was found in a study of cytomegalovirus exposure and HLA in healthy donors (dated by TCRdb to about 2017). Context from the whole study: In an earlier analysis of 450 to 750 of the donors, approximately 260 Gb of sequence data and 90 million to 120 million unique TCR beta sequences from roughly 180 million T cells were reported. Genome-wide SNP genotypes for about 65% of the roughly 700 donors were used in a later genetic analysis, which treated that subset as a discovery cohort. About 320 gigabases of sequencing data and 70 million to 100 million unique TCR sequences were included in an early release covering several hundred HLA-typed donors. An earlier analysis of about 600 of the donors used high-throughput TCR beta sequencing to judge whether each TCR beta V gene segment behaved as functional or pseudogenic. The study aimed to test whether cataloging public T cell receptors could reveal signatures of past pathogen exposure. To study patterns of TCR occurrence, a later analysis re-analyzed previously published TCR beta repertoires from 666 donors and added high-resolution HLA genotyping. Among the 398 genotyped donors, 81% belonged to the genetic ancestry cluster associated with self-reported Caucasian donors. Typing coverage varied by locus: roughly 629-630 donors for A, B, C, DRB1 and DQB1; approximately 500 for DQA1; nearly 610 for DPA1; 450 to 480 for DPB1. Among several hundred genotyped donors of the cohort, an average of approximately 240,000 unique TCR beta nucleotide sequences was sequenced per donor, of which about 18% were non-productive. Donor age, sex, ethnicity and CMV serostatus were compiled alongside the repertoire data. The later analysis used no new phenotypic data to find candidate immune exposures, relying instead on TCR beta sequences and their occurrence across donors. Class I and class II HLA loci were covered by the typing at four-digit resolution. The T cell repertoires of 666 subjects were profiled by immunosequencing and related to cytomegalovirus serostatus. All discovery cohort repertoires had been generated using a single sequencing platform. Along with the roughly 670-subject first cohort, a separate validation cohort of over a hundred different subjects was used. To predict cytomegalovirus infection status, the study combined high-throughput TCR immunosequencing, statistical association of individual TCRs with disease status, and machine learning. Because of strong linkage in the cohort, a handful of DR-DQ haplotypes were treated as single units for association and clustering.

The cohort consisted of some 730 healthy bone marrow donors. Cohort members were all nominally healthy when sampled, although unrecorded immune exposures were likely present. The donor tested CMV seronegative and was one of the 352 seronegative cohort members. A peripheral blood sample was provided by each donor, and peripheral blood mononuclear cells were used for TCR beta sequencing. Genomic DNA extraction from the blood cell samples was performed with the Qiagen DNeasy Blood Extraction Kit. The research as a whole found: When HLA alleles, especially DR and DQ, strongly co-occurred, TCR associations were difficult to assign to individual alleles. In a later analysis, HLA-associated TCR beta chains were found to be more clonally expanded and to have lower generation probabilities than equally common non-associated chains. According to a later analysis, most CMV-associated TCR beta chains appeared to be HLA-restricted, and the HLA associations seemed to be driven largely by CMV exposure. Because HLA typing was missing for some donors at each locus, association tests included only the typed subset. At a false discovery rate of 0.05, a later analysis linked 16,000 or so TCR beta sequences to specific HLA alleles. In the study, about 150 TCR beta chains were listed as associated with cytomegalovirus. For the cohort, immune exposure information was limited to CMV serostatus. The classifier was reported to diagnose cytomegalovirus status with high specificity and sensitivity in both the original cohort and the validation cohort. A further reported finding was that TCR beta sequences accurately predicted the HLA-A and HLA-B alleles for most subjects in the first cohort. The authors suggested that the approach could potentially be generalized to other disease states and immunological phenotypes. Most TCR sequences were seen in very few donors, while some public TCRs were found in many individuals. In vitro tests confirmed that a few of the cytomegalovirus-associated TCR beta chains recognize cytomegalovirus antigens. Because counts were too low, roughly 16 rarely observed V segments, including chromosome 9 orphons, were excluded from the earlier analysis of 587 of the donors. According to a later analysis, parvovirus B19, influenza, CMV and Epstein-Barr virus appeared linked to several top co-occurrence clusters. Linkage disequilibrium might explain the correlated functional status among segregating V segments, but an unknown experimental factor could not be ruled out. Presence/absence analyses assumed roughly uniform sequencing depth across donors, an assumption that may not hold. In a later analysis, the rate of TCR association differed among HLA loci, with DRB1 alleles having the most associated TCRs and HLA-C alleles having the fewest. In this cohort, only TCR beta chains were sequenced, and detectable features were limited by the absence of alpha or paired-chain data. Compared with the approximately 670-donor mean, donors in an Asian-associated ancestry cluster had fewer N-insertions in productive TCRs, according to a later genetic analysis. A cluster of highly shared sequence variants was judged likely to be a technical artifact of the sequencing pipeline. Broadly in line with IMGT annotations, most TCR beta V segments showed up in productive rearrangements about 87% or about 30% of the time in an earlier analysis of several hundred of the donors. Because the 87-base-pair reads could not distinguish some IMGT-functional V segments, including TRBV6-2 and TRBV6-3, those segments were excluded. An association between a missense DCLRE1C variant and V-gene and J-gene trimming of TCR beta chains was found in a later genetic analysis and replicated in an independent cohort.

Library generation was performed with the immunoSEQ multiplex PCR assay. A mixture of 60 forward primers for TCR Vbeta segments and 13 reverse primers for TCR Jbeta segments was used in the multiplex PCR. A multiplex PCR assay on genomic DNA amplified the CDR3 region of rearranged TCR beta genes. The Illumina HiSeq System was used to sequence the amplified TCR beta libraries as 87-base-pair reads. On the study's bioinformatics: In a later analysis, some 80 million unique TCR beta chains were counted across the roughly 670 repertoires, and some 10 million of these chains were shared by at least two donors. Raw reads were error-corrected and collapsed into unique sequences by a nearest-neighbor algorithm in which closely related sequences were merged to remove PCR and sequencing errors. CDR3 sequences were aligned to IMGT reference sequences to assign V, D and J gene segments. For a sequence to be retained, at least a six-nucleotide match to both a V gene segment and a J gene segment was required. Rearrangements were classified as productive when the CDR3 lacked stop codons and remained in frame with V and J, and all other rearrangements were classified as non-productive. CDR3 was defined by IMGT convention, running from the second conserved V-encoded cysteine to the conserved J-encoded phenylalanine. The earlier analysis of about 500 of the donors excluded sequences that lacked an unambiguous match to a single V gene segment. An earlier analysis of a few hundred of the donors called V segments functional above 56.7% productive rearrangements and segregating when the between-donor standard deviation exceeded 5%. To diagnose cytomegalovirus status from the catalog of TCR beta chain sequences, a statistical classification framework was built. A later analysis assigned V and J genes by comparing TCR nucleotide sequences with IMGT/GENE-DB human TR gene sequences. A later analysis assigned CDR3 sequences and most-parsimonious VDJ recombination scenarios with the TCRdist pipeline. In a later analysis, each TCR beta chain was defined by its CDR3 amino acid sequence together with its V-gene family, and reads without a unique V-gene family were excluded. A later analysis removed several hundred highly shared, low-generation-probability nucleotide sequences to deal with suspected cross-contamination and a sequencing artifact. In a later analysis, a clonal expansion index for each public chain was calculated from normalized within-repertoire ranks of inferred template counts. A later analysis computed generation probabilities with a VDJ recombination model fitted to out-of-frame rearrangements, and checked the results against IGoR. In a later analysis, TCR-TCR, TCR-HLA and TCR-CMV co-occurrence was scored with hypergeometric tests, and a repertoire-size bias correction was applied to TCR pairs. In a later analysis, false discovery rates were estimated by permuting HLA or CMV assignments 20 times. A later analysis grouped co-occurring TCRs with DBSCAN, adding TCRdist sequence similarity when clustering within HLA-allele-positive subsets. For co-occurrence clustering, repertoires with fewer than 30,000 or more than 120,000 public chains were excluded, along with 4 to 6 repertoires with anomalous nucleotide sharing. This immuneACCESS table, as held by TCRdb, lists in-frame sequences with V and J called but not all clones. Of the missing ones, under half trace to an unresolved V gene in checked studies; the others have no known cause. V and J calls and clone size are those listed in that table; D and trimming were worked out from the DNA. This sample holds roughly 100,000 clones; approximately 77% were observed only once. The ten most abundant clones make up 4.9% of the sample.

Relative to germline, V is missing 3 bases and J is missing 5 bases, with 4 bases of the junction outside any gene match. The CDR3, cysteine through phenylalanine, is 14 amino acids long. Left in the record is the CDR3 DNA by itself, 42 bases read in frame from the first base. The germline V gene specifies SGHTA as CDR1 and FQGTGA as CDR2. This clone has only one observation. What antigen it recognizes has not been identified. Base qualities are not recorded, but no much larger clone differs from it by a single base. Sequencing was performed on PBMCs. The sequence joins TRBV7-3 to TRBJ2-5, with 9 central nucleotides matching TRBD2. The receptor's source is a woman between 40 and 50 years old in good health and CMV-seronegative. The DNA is TGTGCCAGCAGCTTTGGCGGGGGGGCGGAGACCCAGTACTTC. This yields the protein CASSFGGGAETQYF.